This TCR beta chain came from a study of blood T cell repertoires in COVID-19. At the level of the study: Samples taken during acute and convalescent COVID-19 were collected in the United States, Italy and Spain.

This CDR3 comprises 14 residues. Germline lookup yields CDR1 LNHNV and CDR2 YYDKDF (reference sequence). V was clipped by 1 base and J by 9 bases, with 13 bases between them. Only in-frame clones appear in the TCRdb table, and some are missing; sequencing was by immunoSEQ multiplex PCR. The table shows 70,000 to 95,000 clones, with roughly 80% occurring only once. The J gene is TRBJ1-3, the V gene TRBV15, with D hard to call. The sample comprised peripheral blood. The receptor was derived from a woman aged 60-70 years with acute or convalescent COVID-19. The CDR3 here is CATSRGRTAPTIYF. CDR3 bases: TGTGCCACCAGCAGAGGACGGACTGCCCCCACCATATATTTT.